This T cell receptor (beta chain) was captured in a study of technical replicates of blood from a few donors. Trimming took 6 bases from V and 4 from J; bases not matched to a gene: 5. The CDR3 runs 14 residues. CDR1 is MNHNS, CDR2 SASEGT, per germline. Sequenced by immunoSEQ multiplex PCR; TCRdb stores in-frame clones only, minus some. Altogether 55,000 to 60,000 clones are present, 80% to 95% being singletons, with the ten largest covering roughly 4.3%. The clonotype comes from a human donor in good health. Some clones in this sample may be carry-over from other donors' samples. V gene TRBV6-1 combines with J gene TRBJ1-5, with 8 bases fitting TRBD1. Input material: PBMCs. CDR3 residues: CASRGQVGNQPQHF. CDR3 in DNA: TGTGCCAGCAGGGGACAGGTGGGTAATCAGCCCCAGCATTTT.